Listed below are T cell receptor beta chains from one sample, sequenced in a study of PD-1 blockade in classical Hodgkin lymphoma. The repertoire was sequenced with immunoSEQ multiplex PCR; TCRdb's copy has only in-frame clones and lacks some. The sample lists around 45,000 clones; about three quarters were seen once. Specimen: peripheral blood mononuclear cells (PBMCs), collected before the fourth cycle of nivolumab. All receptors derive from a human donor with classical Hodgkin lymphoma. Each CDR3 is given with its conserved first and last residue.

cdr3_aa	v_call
CASSRNAQETQYF	TRBV5-8
CASSLGPSGGANVLTF	TRBV7-6
CASSLFGRAGAEAFF	TRBV28
CASEQLNQPQHF	TRBV28
CASRSMSRYNEQFF	TRBV19
CASSLGRVRNSPLHF	TRBV7-2
CASSLNHNEQFF	TRBV7-2
CASSPSQGVGIYQPQHF	TRBV2
CASSQDSRGVTYEQYF	TRBV4-3
CASSLSGGWNTGELFF	TRBV7-2
CASSSQENSPLHF	TRBV7-8
CASGTGNTGELFF	TRBV5-5
CASSQARAYGYTF	TRBV4-3
CASSGQGGFTEAFF	TRBV2
CASSPLGNGVDEQFF	TRBV7-6
CASSGDRGLVGELFF	TRBV5-4
CASSHRGLGEKLFF	TRBV11-3
CASSVRLNQPQHF	TRBV6-5
CASRPGLAGALSSYNEQFF	TRBV12-2
CASSPPQNSGNTIYF	TRBV18
CASSRTGQNGYTF	TRBV27
CASSLLGLADNEQFF	TRBV6-6
CASSSPVGSIYGYTF	TRBV4-3
CASSAVRRASGGKQFF	TRBV2
CASSLGRVAGNTIYF	TRBV28
CASSLGTGIAYGYTF	TRBV5-8
CASSIGLAGWDEQFF	TRBV9
CAISIRDRENEQYF	TRBV10-3
CASSSTGTGSTEAFF	TRBV28
CASSPLTGAGNTIYF	TRBV5-5
CASSPDPYYGYTF	TRBV7-2
CASRPRFFDEAFF	TRBV6-4
CASSPLRQGEAGELFF	TRBV18
CASSLSGANVLTF	TRBV5-4
CASSQDMMGAGAEAFF	TRBV4-3
CASSGAVGDEQFF	TRBV18
CASSAASGGPTEAFF	TRBV2